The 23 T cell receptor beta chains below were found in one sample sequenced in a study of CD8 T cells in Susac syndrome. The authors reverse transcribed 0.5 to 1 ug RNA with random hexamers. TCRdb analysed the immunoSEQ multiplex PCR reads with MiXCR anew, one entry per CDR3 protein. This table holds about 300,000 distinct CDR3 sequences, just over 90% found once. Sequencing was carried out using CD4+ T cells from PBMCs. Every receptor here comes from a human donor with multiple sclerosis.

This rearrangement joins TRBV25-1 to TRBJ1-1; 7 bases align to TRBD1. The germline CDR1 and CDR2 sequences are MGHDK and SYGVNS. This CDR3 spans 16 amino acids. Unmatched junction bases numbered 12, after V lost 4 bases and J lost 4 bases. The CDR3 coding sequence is TGTGCCAGCAGTGCAAGGGGGCTGATTGAGGGCACTGAAGCTTTCTTT. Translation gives CASSARGLIEGTEAFF.

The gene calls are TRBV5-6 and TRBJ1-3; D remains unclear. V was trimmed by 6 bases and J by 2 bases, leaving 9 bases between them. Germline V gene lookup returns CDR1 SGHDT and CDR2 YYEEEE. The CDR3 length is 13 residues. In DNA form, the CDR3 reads TGTGCCAGCATGGTAGGGACTGGAAACACCATATATTTT. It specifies CASMVGTGNTIYF.

CDR3 loop: CASSYQSQGNTEAFF. In DNA form, the CDR3 reads TGTGCCAGCAGTTACCAATCGCAGGGGAACACTGAAGCTTTCTTT. The chain employs TRBV6-2 or TRBV6-3 and TRBJ1-1, with TRBD1 as a possible D gene (5 bases). The CDR3 is 15 residues long. Looked up from germline, CDR1 is MNHEY and CDR2 is SVGEGT. Trimming took 2 bases from V and 1 from J, leaving 11 bases between them.

In nucleotides, the CDR3 is TGCGCCAGCAGCCAAGATGAGGGAAACTATGGCTACACCTTC. Translation gives CASSQDEGNYGYTF. V usage is TRBV4-3 and J usage is TRBJ1-2; D unclear. The CDR3 spans 14 residues. Trimming took off 0 bases at V and 2 bases at J, with 7 bases between the two ends. Germline V gene data show CDR1 as LGHNA and CDR2 as YSLEER.

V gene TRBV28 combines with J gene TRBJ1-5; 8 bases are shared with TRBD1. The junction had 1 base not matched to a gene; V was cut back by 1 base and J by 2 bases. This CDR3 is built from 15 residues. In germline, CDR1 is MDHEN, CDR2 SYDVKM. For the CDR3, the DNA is TGTGCCAGCAGTTTATCGACAGGGGGCAATCAGCCCCAGCATTTT. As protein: CASSLSTGGNQPQHF.

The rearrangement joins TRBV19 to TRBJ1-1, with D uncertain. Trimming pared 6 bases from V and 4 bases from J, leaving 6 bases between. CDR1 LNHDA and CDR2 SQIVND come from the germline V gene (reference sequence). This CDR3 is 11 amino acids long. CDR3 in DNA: TGTGCCAGTAGGTTCGGCACTGAAGCTTTCTTT. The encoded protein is CASRFGTEAFF.

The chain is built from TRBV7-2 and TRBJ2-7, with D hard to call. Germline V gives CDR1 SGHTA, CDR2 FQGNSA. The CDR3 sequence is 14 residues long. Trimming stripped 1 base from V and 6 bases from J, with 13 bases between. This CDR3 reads CASSLVPHLGEQYF. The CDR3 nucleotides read TGTGCCAGCAGCTTAGTGCCCCACCTGGGCGAGCAGTACTTC.

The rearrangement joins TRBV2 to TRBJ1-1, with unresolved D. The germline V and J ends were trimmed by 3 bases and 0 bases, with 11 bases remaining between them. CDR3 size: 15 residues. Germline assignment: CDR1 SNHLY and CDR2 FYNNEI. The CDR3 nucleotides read TGTGCCAGCAGTGAGGGCCCGGGCTTGAACACTGAAGCTTTCTTT. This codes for CASSEGPGLNTEAFF.

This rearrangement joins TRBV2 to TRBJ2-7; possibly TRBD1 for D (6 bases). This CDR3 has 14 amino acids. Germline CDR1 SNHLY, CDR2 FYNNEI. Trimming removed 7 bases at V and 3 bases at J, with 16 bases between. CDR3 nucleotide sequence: TGTGCCAGCACCCCAGGGGAATGGGGCTACGAGCAGTACTTC. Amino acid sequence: CASTPGEWGYEQYF.

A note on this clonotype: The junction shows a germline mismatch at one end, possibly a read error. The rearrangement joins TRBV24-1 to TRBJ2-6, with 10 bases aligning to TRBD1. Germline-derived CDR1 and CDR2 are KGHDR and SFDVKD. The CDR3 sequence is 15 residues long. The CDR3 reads CATSPAGTGDNVLTF. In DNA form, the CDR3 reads TGTGCCACCAGCCCGGCCGGGACAGGGGACAACGTCCTGACTTTC.

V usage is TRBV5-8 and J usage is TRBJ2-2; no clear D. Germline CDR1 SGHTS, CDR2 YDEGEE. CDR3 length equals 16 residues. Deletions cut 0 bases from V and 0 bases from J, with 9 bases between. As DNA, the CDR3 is TGTGCCAGCAGCTTGGCGAGAGACTCGAACACCGGGGAGCTGTTTTTT. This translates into CASSLARDSNTGELFF.

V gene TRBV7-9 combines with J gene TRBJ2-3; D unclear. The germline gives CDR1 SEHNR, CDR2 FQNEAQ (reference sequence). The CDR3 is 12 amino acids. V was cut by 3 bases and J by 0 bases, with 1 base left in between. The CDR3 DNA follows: TGTGCCAGCAGCTTCAGCACAGATACGCAGTATTTT. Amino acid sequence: CASSFSTDTQYF.

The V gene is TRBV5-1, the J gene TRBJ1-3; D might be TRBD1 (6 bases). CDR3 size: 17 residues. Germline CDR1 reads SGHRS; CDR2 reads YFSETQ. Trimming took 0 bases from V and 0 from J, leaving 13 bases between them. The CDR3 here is CASSLETGQPSGNTIYF. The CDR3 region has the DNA TGCGCCAGCAGCTTGGAAACCGGACAGCCCTCTGGAAACACCATATATTTT.

CDR3 nucleotide sequence: TGTGCCAGCTCGACGGACAGGGTTGCTGAAGCTTTCTTT. Its translation is CASSTDRVAEAFF. This chain connects TRBV18 to TRBJ1-1; 8 bases map to TRBD1. CDR1 is KGHSH, CDR2 LQKENI, per germline. Trimming removed 6 bases from V and 6 bases from J; junction bases left unmatched: 6. This CDR3 is 13 amino acids long.

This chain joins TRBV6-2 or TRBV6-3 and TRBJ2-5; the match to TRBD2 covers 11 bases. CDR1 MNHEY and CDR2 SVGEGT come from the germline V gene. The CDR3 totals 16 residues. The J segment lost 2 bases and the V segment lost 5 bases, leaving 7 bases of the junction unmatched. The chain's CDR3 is CASSGVAGGPQETQYF. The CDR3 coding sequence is TGTGCCAGCAGTGGAGTAGCGGGGGGGCCACAAGAGACCCAGTACTTC.

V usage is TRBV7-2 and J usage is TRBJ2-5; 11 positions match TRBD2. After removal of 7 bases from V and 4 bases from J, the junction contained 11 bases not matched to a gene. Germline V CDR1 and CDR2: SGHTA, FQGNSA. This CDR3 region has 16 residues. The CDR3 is CASNPYSGRAGETQYF. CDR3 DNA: TGTGCCAGCAACCCATATAGCGGGAGGGCCGGAGAGACCCAGTACTTC.

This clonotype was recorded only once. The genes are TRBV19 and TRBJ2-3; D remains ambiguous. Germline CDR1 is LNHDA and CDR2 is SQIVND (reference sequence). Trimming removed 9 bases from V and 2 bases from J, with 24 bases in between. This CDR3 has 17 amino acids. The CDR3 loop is CASRKTGPSPNTDTQYF. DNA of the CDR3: TGTGCCAGCCGGAAAACCGGGCCCTCCCCAAACACAGATACGCAGTATTTT. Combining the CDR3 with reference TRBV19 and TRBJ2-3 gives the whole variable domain DGGITQSPKYLFRKEGQNVTLSCEQNLNHDAMYWYRQDPGQGLRLIYYSQIVNDFQKGDIAEGYSVSREKKESFPLTVTSAQKNPTAFYLCASRKTGPSPNTDTQYFGPGTRLTVL.

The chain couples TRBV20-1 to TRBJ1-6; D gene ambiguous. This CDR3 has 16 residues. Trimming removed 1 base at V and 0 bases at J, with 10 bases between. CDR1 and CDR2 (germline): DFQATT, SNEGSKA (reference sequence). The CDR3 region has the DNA TGCAGTGCTAGAGTGGGCGGGAGCTCCTATAATTCACCCCTCCACTTT. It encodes CSARVGGSSYNSPLHF.

DNA of the CDR3: TGCAGTGCTAGCACCTACAATGAGCAGTTCTTC. Protein sequence: CSASTYNEQFF. The chain joins TRBV20-1 to TRBJ2-1; D gene ambiguous. The CDR3 sequence is 11 residues long. V lost 3 bases and J 2 bases, leaving 2 bases between the germline ends. CDR1 and CDR2 from the germline V gene are DFQATT and SNEGSKA (reference sequence).

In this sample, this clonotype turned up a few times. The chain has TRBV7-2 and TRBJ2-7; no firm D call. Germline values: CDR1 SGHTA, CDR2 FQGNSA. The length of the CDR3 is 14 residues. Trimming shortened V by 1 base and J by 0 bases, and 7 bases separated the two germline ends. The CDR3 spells CASSLDGYSYEQYF. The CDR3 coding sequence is TGTGCCAGCAGCTTAGATGGTTACTCCTACGAGCAGTACTTC.

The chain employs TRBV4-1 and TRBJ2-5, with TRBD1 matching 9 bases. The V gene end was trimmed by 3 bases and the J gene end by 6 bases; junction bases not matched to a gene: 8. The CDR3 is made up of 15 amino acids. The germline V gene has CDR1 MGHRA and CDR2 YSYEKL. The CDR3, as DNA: TGCGCCAGCAGCCAGCCGGGACAGGGTCTTAAGACCCAGTACTTC. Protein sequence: CASSQPGQGLKTQYF.

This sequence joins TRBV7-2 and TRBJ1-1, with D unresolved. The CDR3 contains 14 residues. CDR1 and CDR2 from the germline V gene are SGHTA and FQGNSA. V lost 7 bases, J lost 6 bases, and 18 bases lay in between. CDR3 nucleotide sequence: TGTGCCAGCACCCCAACGCCGGGGTTCGCTGAAGCTTTCTTT. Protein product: CASTPTPGFAEAFF.

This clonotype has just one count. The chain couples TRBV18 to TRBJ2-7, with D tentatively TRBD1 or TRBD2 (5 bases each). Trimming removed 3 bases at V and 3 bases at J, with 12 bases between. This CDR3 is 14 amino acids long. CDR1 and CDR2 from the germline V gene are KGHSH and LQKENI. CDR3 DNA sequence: TGTGCCAGCTCACCGGACCGGGACCACTACGAGCAGTACTTC. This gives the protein CASSPDRDHYEQYF.